This TCR beta chain was found in a study of post-analysis software for immune sequencing data. Worth noting for this clonotype: Its target is unknown.

cDNA libraries of TCR beta carried unique molecular identifiers. TCRdb re-derived calls from the PCR reads in MiXCR, one entry per CDR3 protein. The sample contains 750,000 to 950,000 distinct CDR3 sequences, approximately 57% of which appear only once. CDR3 length: 16 residues. Germline V CDR1 and CDR2: SGHRS, YFSETQ. The V and J ends lost 4 bases and 0 bases, in that order; junction bases with no gene match: 7. Findings and caveats of the study: Significantly decreased normalized Chao1 diversity was recorded for multiple sclerosis patients relative to controls. Five TRBV segments were significantly more frequent in patients than in controls. TRBV5-6, TRBV5-1 and TRBV20-1 were among these segments. F measure grouped same-batch samples tightly together.

This receptor was taken from a girl aged 10 to 17 with multiple sclerosis. The material sequenced was blood. The chain has TRBV5-1 and TRBJ2-3; the match to TRBD2 covers 8 bases. The CDR3 DNA reads as TGCGCCAGCAGCCCACCGGCTAGCGGGAGCACAGATACGCAGTATTTT. This encodes CASSPPASGSTDTQYF.